The present T cell receptor (beta chain) was sequenced within a study of blood T cell repertoires in COVID-19. Study at large: COVID-19 samples, acute and convalescent, were from the United States, Italy and Spain.

In the original analysis: The authors estimated nucleated cell counts from reference gene primer amplification. Clones were read by immunoSEQ multiplex PCR, and TCRdb kept only the in-frame ones, dropping some. The V and J calls and clone size come from that table; D and trimming were worked out from the DNA. The sample shows about 160,000 clones, 79% of them seen only once. This clone was observed a single time. Seattle-derived patients entered the study during active infection and were followed longitudinally. Trimming took 2 bases from V and 0 from J; bases not matched to a gene: 2. This CDR3 has 15 residues. The germline CDR1 and CDR2 sequences are SGHRS and YFSETQ.

The chain recombines TRBV5-1 with TRBJ1-2; 9 positions agree with TRBD1. The TCR comes from a woman aged 60-75 years with COVID-19, enrolled during active disease. Input material: peripheral blood. CDR3 coding DNA: TGCGCCAGCAGCTTAAGGACAGGGGCTAACTATGGCTACACCTTC. Protein sequence: CASSLRTGANYGYTF. The variable domain in full, completed from reference TRBV5-1 and TRBJ1-2, reads KAGVTQTPRYLIKTRGQQVTLSCSPISGHRSVSWYQQTPGQGLQFLFEYFSETQRNKGNFPGRFSGRQFSNSRSEMNVSTLELGDSALYLCASSLRTGANYGYTFGSGTRLTVV.